These 16 T cell receptor beta chains came from one sample sequenced in a study of T cell responses to AZD1222 COVID-19 vaccine. The assay was immunoSEQ multiplex PCR, and TCRdb's table has in-frame clones only and misses some. The sample has 150,000 or so clones, approximately 94% seen once. Specimen: peripheral blood, collected on day 0 of AZD1222 vaccination. The source is an adult in good health.

The table lists this clone with a count of one. The CDR3 nucleotides read TGTGCCTGGAGCGCAGGGAGCTATGGCTACACCTTC. This sequence encodes CAWSAGSYGYTF. V is TRBV30 and J is TRBJ1-2; a possible D gene is TRBD1 (5 bases). Germline V gene sequence: CDR1 GTSNPN, CDR2 SVGIG (reference sequence). Trimming took off 3 bases at V and 4 bases at J, with 9 bases between the two ends. This CDR3 contains 12 residues.

This clone appeared once. The genes are TRBV18 and TRBJ1-3; D is undetermined. This CDR3 comprises 16 residues. CDR1 and CDR2 (germline): KGHSH, LQKENI. The V end lost 2 bases, the J end lost 2 bases, and 13 bases lay between the germline ends. The CDR3 reads CASSPFSTETGNTIYF. DNA of the CDR3: TGTGCCAGCTCACCATTCTCCACCGAGACTGGAAACACCATATATTTT. Full variable domain (remainder filled in from reference TRBV18 and TRBJ1-3): NAGVMQNPRHLVRRRGQEARLRCSPMKGHSHVYWYRQLPEEGLKFMVYLQKENIIDESGMPKERFSAEFPKEGPSILRIQQVVRGDSAAYFCASSPFSTETGNTIYFGEGSWLTVV.

The chain carries TRBV27 and TRBJ1-1, with a weak D call TRBD1 (5 bases). This CDR3 is 13 amino acids long. Germline CDR1 and CDR2: MNHEY and SMNVEV (reference sequence). The V and J ends lost 6 bases and 5 bases respectively, with 13 bases between them. DNA of the CDR3: TGTGCCAGCAGCCGTGGGGGGGTGACTGAAGCTTTCTTT. Its protein is CASSRGGVTEAFF.

This clone appeared a few times. The rearrangement joins TRBV3-1 (or the pseudogene TRBV3-2) to TRBJ2-1, with D tentatively TRBD1 (6 bases). The length of the CDR3 is 14 residues. The germline V gene encodes CDR1 LGHDT and CDR2 YNNKEL (reference sequence). V lost 2 bases and J lost 9, with 14 bases in between. The CDR3 spells CASSQRGNQREQFF. CDR3 in DNA: TGTGCCAGCAGCCAAAGGGGGAACCAACGTGAGCAGTTCTTC.

The chain employs TRBV19 and TRBJ1-2; the D gene is possibly TRBD1 (6 bases). V lost 7 bases and J 8 bases, leaving 17 bases between the germline ends. CDR1 and CDR2 (germline): LNHDA, SQIVND (reference sequence). The length of the CDR3 is 13 residues. Written as DNA, the CDR3 is TGTGCCAGTAATCCCCGAAGGACAGAGGGCTACACCTTC. Encoded protein: CASNPRRTEGYTF.

V is TRBV6-2 or TRBV6-3 and J is TRBJ1-5; the D gene is possibly TRBD1 (5 bases). The CDR3 sequence is 15 residues long. V dropped 2 bases and J dropped 3 bases, with 11 bases sitting between them. Germline loops: CDR1 MNHEY, CDR2 SVGEGT. The CDR3: CASSYTQTANQPQHF. The CDR3 DNA follows: TGTGCCAGCAGTTACACCCAGACAGCCAATCAGCCCCAGCATTTT.

The chain couples TRBV6-5 to TRBJ2-7; the D gene is possibly TRBD2 (5 bases). The germline gives CDR1 MNHEY, CDR2 SVGAGI. CDR3 length: 14 amino acids. V was cut by 8 bases and J by 5 bases, with 19 bases left in between. The DNA for the CDR3 is TGTGCCAGCTCCCCGGCGGGTTTAGCCCACGAGCAGTACTTC. It yields the protein CASSPAGLAHEQYF.

The genes are TRBV30 and TRBJ1-1, with D possibly TRBD1 on 5 matching bases. This CDR3 comprises 14 residues. V lost 7 bases and J 1 base, leaving 16 bases between the germline ends. CDR1 is GTSNPN and CDR2 is SVGIG in the germline V gene (reference sequence). The DNA for the CDR3 is TGTGCCTCCCGAGGGGCATCTCGGAACACTGAAGCTTTCTTT. It translates to CASRGASRNTEAFF.

The gene calls are TRBV6-6 and TRBJ1-3; a possible D gene is TRBD1 (6 bases). This CDR3 contains 16 residues. In germline, CDR1 is MNHNY, CDR2 SVGAGI (reference sequence). V was trimmed by 2 bases and J by 0 bases, leaving 11 bases between them. CDR3 in DNA: TGTGCCAGCAGTTACACAGACAGGAGCTCTGGAAACACCATATATTTT. It translates to CASSYTDRSSGNTIYF.

The V gene is TRBV10-3, the J gene TRBJ1-2, with TRBD1 identical over 7 bases. The CDR3 consists of 15 residues. CDR1 and CDR2 (germline): ENHRY, SYGVKD. The junction had 9 bases not matched to a gene; V was cut back by 4 bases and J by 4 bases. CDR3 region: CAISAGTEGGYGYTF. The CDR3 coding sequence is TGTGCCATCAGTGCCGGGACAGAAGGGGGCTATGGCTACACCTTC.

This chain connects TRBV5-1 to TRBJ2-7; 10 nucleotides match TRBD2. Trimming at V came to 0 bases and at J to 2 bases, leaving 5 bases not matched to a gene. This CDR3 has 16 amino acids. Germline-derived CDR1 and CDR2 are SGHRS and YFSETQ. The CDR3 sequence: CASSLVSSGSPYEQYF. CDR3 sequence (DNA): TGCGCCAGCAGCTTGGTTTCTAGCGGGAGCCCCTACGAGCAGTACTTC.

J is TRBJ2-1 and V is TRBV7-2; 7 nucleotides agree with TRBD1. With V trimmed by 1 base and J by 6 bases, 6 bases remained unmatched. CDR3 size: 15 residues. Germline loops: CDR1 SGHTA, CDR2 FQGNSA. CDR3 protein: CASSLVETGRNEQFF. DNA of the CDR3: TGTGCCAGCAGCTTAGTTGAGACAGGGCGCAATGAGCAGTTCTTC.

This clone was seen a handful of times. The V call is TRBV10-2, the J call TRBJ1-2; D uncertain. CDR1 is WSHSY and CDR2 is SAAADI in the germline V gene. This CDR3 contains 13 residues. Trimming left V 6 bases short and J 6 bases short, with 14 bases between. CDR3 amino acids: CASSEGRADGYTF. The CDR3 coding sequence is TGCGCCAGCAGCGAGGGAAGGGCTGATGGCTACACCTTC.

J is TRBJ2-5 and V is TRBV5-1, with D unclear. Germline values: CDR1 SGHRS, CDR2 YFSETQ. The CDR3 length is 15 residues. The V end lost 0 bases, the J end lost 5 bases, and 14 bases lay between the germline ends. The CDR3 here is CASSLGIQARETQYF. In DNA form, the CDR3 reads TGCGCCAGCAGCTTGGGGATCCAAGCCAGGGAGACCCAGTACTTC.

The chain carries TRBV7-8 and TRBJ1-6, with a weak D call TRBD1 (5 bases). CDR1 SGHVS and CDR2 FQNEAQ come from the germline V gene. The CDR3 runs 18 residues. The V and J ends lost 1 base and 0 bases respectively, with 13 bases between them. CDR3: CASSLGVRESSYNSPLHF. The CDR3 bases are TGTGCCAGCAGCTTAGGGGTCAGGGAAAGCTCCTATAATTCACCCCTCCACTTT.

This clone was recorded only once. The V call is TRBV3-1 (or the pseudogene TRBV3-2), the J call TRBJ2-1; 9 bases are a match to TRBD2. V lost 4 bases, J lost 8 bases, and 6 bases stayed unmatched. This CDR3 has 14 residues. Germline assignment: CDR1 LGHDT and CDR2 YNNKEL (reference sequence). The CDR3 protein is CASSRTSAIDEQFF. Here the CDR3 DNA reads TGTGCCAGCAGCCGGACTAGCGCGATCGATGAGCAGTTCTTC.